Sequencing of this T cell receptor (beta chain) was carried out in a study of blood T cell repertoires in COVID-19. Across the whole study: Sample material is recorded as cDNA or gDNA derived from T cells, B-cell-depleted T cells, or PBMCs.

Self-reported history from a screening survey and questionnaire set each donor's cohort. A case of COVID-19 had been met by exposed participants within 2 weeks before study entry. The CDR3 length is 13 residues. V lost 0 bases to trimming and J lost 2 bases, with 6 bases between them. Looked up from germline, CDR1 is SGHKS and CDR2 is YYEKEE (reference sequence). Data came from immunoSEQ multiplex PCR; TCRdb stores just in-frame clones and leaves some out. The table lists some 300,000 clones, roughly 86% of them singletons. Material: PBMCs or T cells enriched from blood (not recorded which). The chain has TRBV5-5 and TRBJ2-7; D gene uncertain. This sequence originates from a woman aged 45-59 years who had been exposed to COVID-19. The CDR3 DNA reads as TGTGCCAGCAGCTTGGACAGAGCCTACGAGCAGTACTTC. It translates to CASSLDRAYEQYF.